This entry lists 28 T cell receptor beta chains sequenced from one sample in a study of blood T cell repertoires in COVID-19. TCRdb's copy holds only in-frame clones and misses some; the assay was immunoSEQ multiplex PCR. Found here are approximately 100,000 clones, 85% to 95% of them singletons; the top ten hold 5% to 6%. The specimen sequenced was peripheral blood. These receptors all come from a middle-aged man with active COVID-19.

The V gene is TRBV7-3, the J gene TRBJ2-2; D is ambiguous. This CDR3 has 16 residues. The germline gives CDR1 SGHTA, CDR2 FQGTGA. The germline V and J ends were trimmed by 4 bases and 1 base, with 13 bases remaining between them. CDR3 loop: CASSSHPAENTGELFF. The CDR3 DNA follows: TGTGCCAGCAGCTCCCACCCTGCGGAGAACACCGGGGAGCTGTTTTTT. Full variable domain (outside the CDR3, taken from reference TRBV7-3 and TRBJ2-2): GAGVSQTPSNKVTEKGKYVELRCDPISGHTALYWYRQSLGQGPEFLIYFQGTGAADDSGLPNDRFFAVRPEGSVSTLKIQRTERGDSAVYLCASSSHPAENTGELFFGEGSRLTVL.

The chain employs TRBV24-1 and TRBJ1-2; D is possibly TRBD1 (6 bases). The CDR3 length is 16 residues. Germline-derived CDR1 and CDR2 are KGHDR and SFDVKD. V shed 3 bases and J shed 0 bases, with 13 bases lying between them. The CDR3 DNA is TGTGCCACCAGTGATCCCGGACAGAAAGCTAACTATGGCTACACCTTC. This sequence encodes CATSDPGQKANYGYTF.

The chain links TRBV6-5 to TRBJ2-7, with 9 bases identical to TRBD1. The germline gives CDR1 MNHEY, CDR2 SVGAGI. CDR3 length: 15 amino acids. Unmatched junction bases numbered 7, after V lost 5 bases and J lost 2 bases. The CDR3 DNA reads TGTGCCAGCAGTAGACCCCGACAGGGGGCCTACGAGCAGTACTTC. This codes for CASSRPRQGAYEQYF.

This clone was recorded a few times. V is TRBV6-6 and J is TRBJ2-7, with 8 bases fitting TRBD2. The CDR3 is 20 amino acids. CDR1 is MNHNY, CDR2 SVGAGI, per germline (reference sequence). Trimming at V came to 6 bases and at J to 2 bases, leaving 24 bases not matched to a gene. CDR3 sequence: CASSSPGGVAANKHPYEQYF. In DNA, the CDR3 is TGTGCCAGCAGCTCTCCCGGGGGGGTAGCGGCCAATAAACACCCCTACGAGCAGTACTTC.

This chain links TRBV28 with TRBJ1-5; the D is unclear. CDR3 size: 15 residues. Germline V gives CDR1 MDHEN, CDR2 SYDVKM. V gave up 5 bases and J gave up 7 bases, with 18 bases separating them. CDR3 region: CASSPIAPAGQPQHF. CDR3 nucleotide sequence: TGTGCCAGCAGTCCCATAGCCCCCGCGGGACAGCCCCAGCATTTT.

DNA of the CDR3: TGCAGTGCTAGTCCCTCTGGACAGGGGGCTCGGAGCATTCAGTACTTC. This gives the protein CSASPSGQGARSIQYF. The chain combines TRBV20-1 with TRBJ2-4, with 11 bases that match TRBD1. Germline V gene lookup returns CDR1 DFQATT and CDR2 SNEGSKA (reference sequence). This CDR3 region has 16 residues. Unmatched junction bases numbered 13, after V lost 3 bases and J lost 9 bases.

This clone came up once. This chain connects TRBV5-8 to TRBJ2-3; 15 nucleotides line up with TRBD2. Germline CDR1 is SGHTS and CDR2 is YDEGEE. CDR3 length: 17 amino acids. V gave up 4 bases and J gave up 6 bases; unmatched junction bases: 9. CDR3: CASSTGSGTSGRDTQYF. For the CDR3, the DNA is TGTGCCAGCAGCACAGGGAGCGGGACTAGCGGGAGGGATACGCAGTATTTT.

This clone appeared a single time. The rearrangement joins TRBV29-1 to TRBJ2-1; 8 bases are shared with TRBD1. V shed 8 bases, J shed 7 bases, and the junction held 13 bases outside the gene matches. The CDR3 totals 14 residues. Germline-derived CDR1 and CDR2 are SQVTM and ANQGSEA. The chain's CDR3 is CSTPTGGTGNEQFF. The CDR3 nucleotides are TGCAGCACCCCAACAGGGGGAACGGGGAATGAGCAGTTCTTC.

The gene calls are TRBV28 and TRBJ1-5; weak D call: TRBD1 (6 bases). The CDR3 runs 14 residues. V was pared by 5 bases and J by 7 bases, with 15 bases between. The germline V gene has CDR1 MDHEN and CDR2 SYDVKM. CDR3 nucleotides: TGTGCCAGCAGTCCACAGGGAACTTGGCAGCCCCAGCATTTT. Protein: CASSPQGTWQPQHF.

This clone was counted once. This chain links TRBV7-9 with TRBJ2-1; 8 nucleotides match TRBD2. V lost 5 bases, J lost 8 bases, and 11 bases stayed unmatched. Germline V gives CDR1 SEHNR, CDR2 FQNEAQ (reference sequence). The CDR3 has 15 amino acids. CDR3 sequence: CASSVTGTSDDEQFF. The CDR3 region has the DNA TGTGCCAGCAGCGTCACCGGGACTAGTGACGATGAGCAGTTCTTC.

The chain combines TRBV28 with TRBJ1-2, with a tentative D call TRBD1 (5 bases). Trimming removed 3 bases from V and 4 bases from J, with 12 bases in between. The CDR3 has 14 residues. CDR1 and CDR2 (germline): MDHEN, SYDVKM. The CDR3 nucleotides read TGTGCCAGCAGTTTCGGGGGGGAGGGCTATGGCTACACCTTC. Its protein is CASSFGGEGYGYTF.

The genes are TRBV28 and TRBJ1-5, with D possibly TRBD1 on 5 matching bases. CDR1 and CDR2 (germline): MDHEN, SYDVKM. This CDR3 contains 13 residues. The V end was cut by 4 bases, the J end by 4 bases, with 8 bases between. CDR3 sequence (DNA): TGTGCCAGCAGTTCGTCAGGGAATCAGCCCCAGCATTTT. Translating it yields CASSSSGNQPQHF.

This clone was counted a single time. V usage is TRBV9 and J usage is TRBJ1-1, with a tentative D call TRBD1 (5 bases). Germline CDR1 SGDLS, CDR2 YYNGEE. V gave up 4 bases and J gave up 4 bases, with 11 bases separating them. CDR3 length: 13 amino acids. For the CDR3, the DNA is TGTGCCAGCAGCCCCCAGGGTATCACTGAAGCTTTCTTT. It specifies CASSPQGITEAFF. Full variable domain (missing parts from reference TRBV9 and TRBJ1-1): DSGVTQTPKHLITATGQRVTLRCSPRSGDLSVYWYQQSLDQGLQFLIQYYNGEERAKGNILERFSAQQFPDLHSELNLSSLELGDSALYFCASSPQGITEAFFGQGTRLTVV.

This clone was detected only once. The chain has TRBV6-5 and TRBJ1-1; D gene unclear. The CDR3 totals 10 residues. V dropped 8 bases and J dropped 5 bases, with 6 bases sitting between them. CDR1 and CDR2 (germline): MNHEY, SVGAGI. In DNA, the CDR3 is TGTGCCAGCCGAGGGACTGAAGCTTTCTTT. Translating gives CASRGTEAFF.

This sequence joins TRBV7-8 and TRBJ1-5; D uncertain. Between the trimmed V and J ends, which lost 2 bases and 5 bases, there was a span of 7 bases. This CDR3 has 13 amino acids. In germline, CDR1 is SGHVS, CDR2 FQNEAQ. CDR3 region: CASSLRGYQPQHF. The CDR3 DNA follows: TGTGCCAGCAGCTTAAGAGGGTATCAGCCCCAGCATTTT.

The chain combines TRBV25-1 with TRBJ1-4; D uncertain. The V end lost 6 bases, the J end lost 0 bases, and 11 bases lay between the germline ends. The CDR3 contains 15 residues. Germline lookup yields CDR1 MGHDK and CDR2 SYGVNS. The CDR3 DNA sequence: TGTGCCAGCAGCCCGGTTGTCTCAACTAATGAAAAACTGTTTTTT. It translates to CASSPVVSTNEKLFF.

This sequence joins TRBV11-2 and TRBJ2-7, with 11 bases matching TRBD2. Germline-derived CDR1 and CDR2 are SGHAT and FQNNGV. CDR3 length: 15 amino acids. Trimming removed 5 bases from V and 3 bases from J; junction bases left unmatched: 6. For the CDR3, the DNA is TGTGCCAGCAGCGCGAAGGGGACTAGCGGCTACGAGCAGTACTTC. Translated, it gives CASSAKGTSGYEQYF.

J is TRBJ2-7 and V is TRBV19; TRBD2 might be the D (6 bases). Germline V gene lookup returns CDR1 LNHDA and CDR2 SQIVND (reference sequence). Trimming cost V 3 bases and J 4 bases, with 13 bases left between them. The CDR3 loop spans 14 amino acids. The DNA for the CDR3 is TGTGCCAGTAGTATCTCTGGGGCGGGATACGAGCAGTACTTC. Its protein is CASSISGAGYEQYF.

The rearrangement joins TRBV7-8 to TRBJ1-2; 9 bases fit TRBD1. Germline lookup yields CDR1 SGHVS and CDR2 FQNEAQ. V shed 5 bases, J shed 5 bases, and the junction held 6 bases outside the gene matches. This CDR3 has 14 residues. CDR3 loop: CASSRRDRAYGYTF. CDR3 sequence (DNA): TGTGCCAGCAGCAGGCGGGACAGGGCGTATGGCTACACCTTC.

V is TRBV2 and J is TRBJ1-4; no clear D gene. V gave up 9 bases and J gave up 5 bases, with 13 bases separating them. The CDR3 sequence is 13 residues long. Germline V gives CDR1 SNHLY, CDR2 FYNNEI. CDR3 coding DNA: TGTGCCAGTGAGCGGCAGCGGAATGAAAAACTGTTTTTT. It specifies CASERQRNEKLFF.

In DNA, the CDR3 is TGTGCCAGCTCACCTGGGACTGCTCCCTACGAGCAGTACTTC. It encodes CASSPGTAPYEQYF. This chain connects TRBV18 to TRBJ2-7, with a possible D match to TRBD2 (6 bases). The CDR3 length is 14 residues. The germline CDR1 and CDR2 sequences are KGHSH and LQKENI. V lost 3 bases, J lost 2 bases, and 11 bases lay in between.

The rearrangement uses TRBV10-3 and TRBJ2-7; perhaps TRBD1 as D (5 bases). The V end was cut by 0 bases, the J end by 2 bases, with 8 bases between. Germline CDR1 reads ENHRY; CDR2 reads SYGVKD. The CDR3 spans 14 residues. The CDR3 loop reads CAISESPGPYEQYF. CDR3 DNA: TGTGCCATCAGTGAGTCGCCAGGGCCCTACGAGCAGTACTTC.

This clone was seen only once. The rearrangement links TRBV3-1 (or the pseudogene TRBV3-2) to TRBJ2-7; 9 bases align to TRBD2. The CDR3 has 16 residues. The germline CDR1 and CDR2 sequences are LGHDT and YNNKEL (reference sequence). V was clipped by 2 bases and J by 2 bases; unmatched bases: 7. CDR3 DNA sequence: TGTGCCAGCAGCCAAATGACTAGCGGAGGGGCCTACGAGCAGTACTTC. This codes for CASSQMTSGGAYEQYF.

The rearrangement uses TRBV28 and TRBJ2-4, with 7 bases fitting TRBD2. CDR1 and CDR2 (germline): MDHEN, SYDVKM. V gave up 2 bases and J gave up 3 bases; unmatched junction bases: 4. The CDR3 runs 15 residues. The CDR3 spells CASSLEGRGKNIQYF. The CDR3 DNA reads TGTGCCAGCAGTTTAGAAGGGAGGGGCAAAAACATTCAGTACTTC.

The CDR3 DNA follows: TGTGCCAGCAGCCCGACAGGGTATAGCAATCAGCCCCAGCATTTT. Protein sequence: CASSPTGYSNQPQHF. This sequence joins TRBV6-5 and TRBJ1-5; TRBD1 matches at 7 bases. Unmatched junction bases numbered 5, after V lost 6 bases and J lost 0 bases. The CDR3 extends over 15 amino acids. Germline V gene data show CDR1 as MNHEY and CDR2 as SVGAGI.

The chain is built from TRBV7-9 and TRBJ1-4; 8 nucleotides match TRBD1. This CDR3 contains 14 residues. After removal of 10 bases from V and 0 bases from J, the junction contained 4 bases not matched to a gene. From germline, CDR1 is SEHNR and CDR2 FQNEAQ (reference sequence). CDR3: CATDRGPTNEKLFF. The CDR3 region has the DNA TGTGCCACAGACAGGGGACCAACTAATGAAAAACTGTTTTTT.

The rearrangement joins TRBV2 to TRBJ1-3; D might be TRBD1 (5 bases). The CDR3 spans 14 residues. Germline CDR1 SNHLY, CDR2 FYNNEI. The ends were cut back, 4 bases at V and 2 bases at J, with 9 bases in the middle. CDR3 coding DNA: TGTGCCAGCAGTGCGTCGGGGGCTGGAAACACCATATATTTT. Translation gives CASSASGAGNTIYF.

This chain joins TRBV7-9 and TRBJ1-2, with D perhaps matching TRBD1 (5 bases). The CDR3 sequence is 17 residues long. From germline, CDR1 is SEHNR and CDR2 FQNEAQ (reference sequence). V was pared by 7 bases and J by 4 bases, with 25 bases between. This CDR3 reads CASTGWGYEKGSYGYTF. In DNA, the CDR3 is TGTGCCAGCACCGGGTGGGGCTACGAGAAGGGGTCCTATGGCTACACCTTC. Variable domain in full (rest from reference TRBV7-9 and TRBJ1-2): DTGVSQNPRHKITKRGQNVTFRCDPISEHNRLYWYRQTLGQGPEFLTYFQNEAQLEKSRLLSDRFSAERPKGSFSTLEIQRTEQGDSAMYLCASTGWGYEKGSYGYTFGSGTRLTVV.